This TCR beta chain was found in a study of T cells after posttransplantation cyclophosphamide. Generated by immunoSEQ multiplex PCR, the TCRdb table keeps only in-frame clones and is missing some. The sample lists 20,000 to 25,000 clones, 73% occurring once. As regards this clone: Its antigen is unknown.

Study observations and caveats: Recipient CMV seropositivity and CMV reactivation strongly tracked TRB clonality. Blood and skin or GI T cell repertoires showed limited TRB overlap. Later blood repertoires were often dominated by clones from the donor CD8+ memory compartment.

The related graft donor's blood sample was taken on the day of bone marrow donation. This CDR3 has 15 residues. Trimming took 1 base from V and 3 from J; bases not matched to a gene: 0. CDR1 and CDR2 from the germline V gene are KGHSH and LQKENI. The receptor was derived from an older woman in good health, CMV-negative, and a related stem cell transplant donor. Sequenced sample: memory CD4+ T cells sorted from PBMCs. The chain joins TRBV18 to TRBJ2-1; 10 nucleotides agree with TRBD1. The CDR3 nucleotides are TGTGCCAGCTCACCACGGACAGGGGGCTACAATGAGCAGTTCTTC. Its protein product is CASSPRTGGYNEQFF.